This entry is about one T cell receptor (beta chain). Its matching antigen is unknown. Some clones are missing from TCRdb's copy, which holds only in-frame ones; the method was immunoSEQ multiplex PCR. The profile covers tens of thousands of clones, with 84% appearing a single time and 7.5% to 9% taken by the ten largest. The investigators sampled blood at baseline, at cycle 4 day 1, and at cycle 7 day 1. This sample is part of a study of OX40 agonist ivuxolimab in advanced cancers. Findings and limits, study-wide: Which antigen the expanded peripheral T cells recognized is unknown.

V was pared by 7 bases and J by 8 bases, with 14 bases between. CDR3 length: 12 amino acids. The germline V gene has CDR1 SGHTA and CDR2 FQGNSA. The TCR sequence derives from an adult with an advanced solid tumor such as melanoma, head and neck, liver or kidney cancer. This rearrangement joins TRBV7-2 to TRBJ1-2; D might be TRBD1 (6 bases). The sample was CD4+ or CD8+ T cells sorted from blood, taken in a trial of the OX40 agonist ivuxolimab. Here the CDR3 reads CASNLGGQGYTF. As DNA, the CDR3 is TGTGCCAGCAATCTAGGGGGTCAGGGCTACACCTTC.